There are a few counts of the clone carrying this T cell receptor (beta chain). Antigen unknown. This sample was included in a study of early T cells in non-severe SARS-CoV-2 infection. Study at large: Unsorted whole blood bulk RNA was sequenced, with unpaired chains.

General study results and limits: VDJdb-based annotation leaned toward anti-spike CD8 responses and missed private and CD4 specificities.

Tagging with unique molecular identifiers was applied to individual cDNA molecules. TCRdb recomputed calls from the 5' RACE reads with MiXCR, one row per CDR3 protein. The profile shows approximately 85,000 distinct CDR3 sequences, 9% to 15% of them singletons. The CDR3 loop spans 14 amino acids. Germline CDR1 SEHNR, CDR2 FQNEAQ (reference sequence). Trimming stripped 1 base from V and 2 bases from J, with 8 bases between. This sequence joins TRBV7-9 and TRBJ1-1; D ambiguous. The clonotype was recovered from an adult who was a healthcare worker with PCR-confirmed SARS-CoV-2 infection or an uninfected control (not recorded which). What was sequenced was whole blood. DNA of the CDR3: TGTGCCAGCAGCTTAGGGGCCATCAACACTGAAGCTTTCTTT. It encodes CASSLGAINTEAFF.